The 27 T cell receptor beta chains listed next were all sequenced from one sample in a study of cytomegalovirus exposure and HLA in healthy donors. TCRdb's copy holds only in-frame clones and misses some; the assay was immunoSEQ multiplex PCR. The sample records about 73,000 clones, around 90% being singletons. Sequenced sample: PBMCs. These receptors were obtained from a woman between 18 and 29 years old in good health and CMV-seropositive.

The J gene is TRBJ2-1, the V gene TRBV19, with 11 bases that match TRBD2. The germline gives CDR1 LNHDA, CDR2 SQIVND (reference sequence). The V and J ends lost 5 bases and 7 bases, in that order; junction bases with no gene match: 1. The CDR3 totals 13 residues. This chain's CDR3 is CASSLAGGNEQFF. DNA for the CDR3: TGTGCCAGTAGTCTAGCGGGGGGAAATGAGCAGTTCTTC.

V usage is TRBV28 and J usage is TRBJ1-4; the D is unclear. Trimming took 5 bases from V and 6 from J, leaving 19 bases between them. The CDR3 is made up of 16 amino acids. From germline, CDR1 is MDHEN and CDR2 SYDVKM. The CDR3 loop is CASSPSTGYGDEKLFF. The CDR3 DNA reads TGTGCCAGCAGTCCTAGCACGGGTTATGGGGATGAAAAACTGTTTTTT.

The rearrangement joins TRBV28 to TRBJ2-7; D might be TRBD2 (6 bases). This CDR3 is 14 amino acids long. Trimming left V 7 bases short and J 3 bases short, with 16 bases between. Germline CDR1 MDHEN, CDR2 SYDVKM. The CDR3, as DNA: TGTGCCAGCATACCTTCGGGGGAAAGCTACGAGCAGTACTTC. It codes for CASIPSGESYEQYF.

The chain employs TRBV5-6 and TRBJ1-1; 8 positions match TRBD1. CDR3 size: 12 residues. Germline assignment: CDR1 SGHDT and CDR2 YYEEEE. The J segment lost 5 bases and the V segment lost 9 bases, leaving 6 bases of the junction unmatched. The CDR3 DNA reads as TGTGCCAACTCAGGGGGCGAAACTGAAGCTTTCTTT. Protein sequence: CANSGGETEAFF.

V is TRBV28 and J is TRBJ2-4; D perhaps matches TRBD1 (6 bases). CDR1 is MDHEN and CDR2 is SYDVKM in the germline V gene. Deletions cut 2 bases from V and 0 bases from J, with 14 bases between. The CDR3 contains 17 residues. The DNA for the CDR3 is TGTGCCAGCAGTTTACCGACAGGAATGGGAGCCAAAAACATTCAGTACTTC. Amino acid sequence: CASSLPTGMGAKNIQYF. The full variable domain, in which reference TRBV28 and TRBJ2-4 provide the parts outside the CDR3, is DVKVTQSSRYLVKRTGEKVFLECVQDMDHENMFWYRQDPGLGLRLIYFSYDVKMKEKGDIPEGYSVSREKKERFSLILESASTNQTSMYLCASSLPTGMGAKNIQYFGAGTRLSVL.

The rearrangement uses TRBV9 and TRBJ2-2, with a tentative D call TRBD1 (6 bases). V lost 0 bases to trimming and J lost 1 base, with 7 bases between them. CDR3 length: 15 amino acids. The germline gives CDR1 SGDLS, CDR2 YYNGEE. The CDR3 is CASSVGTVNTGELFF. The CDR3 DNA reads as TGTGCCAGCAGCGTAGGGACAGTGAACACCGGGGAGCTGTTTTTT.

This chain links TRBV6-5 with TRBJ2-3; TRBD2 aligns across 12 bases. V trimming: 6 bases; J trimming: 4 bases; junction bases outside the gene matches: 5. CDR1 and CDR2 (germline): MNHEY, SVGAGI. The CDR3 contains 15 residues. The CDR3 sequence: CASSQLAGGADTQYF. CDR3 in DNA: TGTGCCAGCAGCCAACTAGCGGGGGGCGCAGATACGCAGTATTTT.

In nucleotides, the CDR3 is TGTGCCAGTAGTATAGCGACTCCCCGCAATCAGCCCCAGCATTTT. Translating it yields CASSIATPRNQPQHF. The genes are TRBV19 and TRBJ1-5; D gene uncertain. Germline lookup yields CDR1 LNHDA and CDR2 SQIVND (reference sequence). With 1 base removed from V and 2 bases from J, the gap between germline ends came to 9 bases. The CDR3 totals 15 residues. Full variable domain (rest looked up from reference TRBV19 and TRBJ1-5): DGGITQSPKYLFRKEGQNVTLSCEQNLNHDAMYWYRQDPGQGLRLIYYSQIVNDFQKGDIAEGYSVSREKKESFPLTVTSAQKNPTAFYLCASSIATPRNQPQHFGDGTRLSIL.

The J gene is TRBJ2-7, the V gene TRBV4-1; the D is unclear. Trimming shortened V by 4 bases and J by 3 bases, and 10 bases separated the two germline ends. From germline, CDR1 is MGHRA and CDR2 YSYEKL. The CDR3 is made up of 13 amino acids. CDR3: CASSRLVSYEQYF. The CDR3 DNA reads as TGCGCCAGCAGCCGGCTTGTAAGCTACGAGCAGTACTTC.

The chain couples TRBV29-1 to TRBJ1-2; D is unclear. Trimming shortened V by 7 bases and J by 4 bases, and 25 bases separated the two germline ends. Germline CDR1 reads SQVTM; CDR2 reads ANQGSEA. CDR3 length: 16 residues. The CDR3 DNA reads TGCAGCGCATCCCCGAGCGGTAGGGTTCCTGGCTATGGCTACACCTTC. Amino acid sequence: CSASPSGRVPGYGYTF.

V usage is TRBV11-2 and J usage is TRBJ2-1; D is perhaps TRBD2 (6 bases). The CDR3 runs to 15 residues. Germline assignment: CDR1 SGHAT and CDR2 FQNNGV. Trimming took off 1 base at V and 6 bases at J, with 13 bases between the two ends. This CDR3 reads CASSLGGGASNEQFF. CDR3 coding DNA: TGTGCCAGCAGCTTAGGAGGCGGGGCAAGCAATGAGCAGTTCTTC.

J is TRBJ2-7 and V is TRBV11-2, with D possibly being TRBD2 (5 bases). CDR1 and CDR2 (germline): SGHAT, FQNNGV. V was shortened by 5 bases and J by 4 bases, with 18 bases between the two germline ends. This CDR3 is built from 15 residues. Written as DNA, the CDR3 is TGTGCCAGCAGCCCCCAGGCGGCCGGGGTTTACGAGCAGTACTTC. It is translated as CASSPQAAGVYEQYF.

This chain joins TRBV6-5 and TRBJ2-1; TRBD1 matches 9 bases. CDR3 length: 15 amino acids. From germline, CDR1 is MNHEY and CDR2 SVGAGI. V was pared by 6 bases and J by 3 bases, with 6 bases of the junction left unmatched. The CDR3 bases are TGTGCCAGCAGGACTACAGGGGGCATCTACAATGAGCAGTTCTTC. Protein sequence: CASRTTGGIYNEQFF.

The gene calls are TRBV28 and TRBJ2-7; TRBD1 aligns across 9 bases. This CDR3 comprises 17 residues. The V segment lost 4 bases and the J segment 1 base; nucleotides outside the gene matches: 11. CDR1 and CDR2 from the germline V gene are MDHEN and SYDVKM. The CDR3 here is CASSSNAGTGLSYEQYF. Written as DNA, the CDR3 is TGTGCCAGCAGTTCCAACGCCGGGACAGGGTTATCCTACGAGCAGTACTTC.

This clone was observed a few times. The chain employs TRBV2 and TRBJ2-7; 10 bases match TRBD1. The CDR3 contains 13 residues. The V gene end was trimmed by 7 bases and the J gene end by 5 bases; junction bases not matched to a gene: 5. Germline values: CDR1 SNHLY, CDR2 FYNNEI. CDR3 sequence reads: CASKRQGANEQYF. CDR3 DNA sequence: TGTGCCAGCAAGAGACAGGGGGCAAACGAGCAGTACTTC.

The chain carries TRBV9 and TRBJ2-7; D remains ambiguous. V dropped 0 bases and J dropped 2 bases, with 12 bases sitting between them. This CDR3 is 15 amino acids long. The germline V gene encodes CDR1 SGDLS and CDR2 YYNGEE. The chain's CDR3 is CASSVGAEPTYEQYF. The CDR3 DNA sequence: TGTGCCAGCAGCGTAGGGGCAGAGCCTACCTACGAGCAGTACTTC.

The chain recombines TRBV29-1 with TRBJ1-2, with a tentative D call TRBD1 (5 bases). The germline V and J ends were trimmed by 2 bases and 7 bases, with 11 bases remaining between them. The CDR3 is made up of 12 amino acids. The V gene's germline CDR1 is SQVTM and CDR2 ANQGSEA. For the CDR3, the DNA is TGCAGCGTTGAATCCTCGGGGGGTGGCTACACCTTC. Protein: CSVESSGGGYTF.

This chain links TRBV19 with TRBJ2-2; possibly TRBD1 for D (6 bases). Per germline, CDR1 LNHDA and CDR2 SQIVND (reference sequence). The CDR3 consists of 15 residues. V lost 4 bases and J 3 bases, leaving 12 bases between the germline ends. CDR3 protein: CASSTRDKDTGELFF. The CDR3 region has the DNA TGTGCCAGTAGTACCCGGGACAAGGACACCGGGGAGCTGTTTTTT.

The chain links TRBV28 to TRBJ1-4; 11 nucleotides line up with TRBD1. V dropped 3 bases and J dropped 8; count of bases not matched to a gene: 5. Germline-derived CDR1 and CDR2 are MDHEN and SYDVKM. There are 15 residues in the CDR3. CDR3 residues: CASSFVGQGDEKLFF. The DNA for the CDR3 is TGTGCCAGCAGTTTCGTGGGACAGGGGGACGAAAAACTGTTTTTT.

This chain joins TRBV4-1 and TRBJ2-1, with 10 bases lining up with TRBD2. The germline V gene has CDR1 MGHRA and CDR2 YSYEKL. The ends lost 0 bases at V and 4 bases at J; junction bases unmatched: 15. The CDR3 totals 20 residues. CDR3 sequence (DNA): TGCGCCAGCAGCCAAGATCCTAGCCTAGCGGGAGACCCGTTATACAATGAGCAGTTCTTC. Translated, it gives CASSQDPSLAGDPLYNEQFF.

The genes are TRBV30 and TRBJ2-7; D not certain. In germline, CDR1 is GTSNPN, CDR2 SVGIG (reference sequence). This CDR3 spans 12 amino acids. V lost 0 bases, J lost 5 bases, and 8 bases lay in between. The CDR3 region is CAWSVYGDEQYF. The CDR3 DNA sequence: TGTGCCTGGAGTGTTTACGGTGACGAGCAGTACTTC.

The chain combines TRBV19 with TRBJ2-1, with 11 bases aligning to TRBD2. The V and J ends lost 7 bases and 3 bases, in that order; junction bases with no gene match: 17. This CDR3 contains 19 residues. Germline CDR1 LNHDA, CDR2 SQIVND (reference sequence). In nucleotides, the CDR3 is TGTGCCAGTACCTATAGCGGGGGGGGCCTGTTGTCCCTCTACAATGAGCAGTTCTTC. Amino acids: CASTYSGGGLLSLYNEQFF.

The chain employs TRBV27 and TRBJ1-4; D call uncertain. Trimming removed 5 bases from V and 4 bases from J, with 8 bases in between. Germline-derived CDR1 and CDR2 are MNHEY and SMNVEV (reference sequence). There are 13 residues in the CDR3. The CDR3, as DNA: TGTGCCAGCAGTCTACAGATTAATGAAAAACTGTTTTTT. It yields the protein CASSLQINEKLFF.

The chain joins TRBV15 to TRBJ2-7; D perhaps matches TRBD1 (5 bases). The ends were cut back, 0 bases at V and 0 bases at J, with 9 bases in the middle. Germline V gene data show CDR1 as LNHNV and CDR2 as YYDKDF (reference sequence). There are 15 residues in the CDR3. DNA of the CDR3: TGTGCCACCAGCAGAGATGACAGATTCTCCTACGAGCAGTACTTC. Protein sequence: CATSRDDRFSYEQYF.

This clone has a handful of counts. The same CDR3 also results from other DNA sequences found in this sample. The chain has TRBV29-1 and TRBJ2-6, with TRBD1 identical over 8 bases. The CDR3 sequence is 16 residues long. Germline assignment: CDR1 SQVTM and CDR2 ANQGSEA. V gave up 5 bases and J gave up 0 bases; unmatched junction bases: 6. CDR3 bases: TGCAGCGTTACCGGACAGGGCAGCTCTGGGGCCAACGTCCTGACTTTC. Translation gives CSVTGQGSSGANVLTF.

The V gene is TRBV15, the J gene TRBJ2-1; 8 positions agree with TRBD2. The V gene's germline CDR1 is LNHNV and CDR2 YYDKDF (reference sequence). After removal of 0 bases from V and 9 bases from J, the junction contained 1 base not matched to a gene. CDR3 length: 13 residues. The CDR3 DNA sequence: TGTGCCACCAGCAGAGATGCGGGAGGTGAGCAGTTCTTC. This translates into CATSRDAGGEQFF.

CDR3 sequence: CASRRSGTKETQYF. Here the CDR3 DNA reads TGTGCCAGCAGACGTTCCGGGACTAAAGAGACCCAGTACTTC. The chain recombines TRBV14 with TRBJ2-5, with 7 bases matching TRBD2. Germline V gives CDR1 SGHDN, CDR2 FVKESK. V lost 6 bases, J lost 3 bases, and 7 bases stayed unmatched. The CDR3 covers 14 residues.